This TCR beta chain comes out of a study of T cell responses to AZD1222 COVID-19 vaccine. General study findings and limits: Only six AZD1222 recipients tested seropositive at baseline. Close to half of spike-specific TCRs reportedly recognize unmutated variant regions.

On this clone itself: Its antigen is undetermined.

Only in-frame clones appear in the TCRdb table, and some are missing; sequencing was by immunoSEQ multiplex PCR. Of 70,000 to 90,000 clones in the sample, roughly 90% were seen once. The CDR3 has 14 residues. The V gene lost 6 bases and the J gene lost 1 base, with 12 bases spanning the gap. CDR1 MNHNY and CDR2 SVGAGI come from the germline V gene (reference sequence). The sample in question was peripheral blood, obtained on day 0 of AZD1222 vaccination. V is TRBV6-6 and J is TRBJ1-1; the D gene is possibly TRBD1 (5 bases). This TCR was sampled from an adult in good health. CDR3 protein: CASRADGGNTEAFF. In DNA, the CDR3 is TGTGCCAGCAGAGCTGACGGGGGGAACACTGAAGCTTTCTTT.